The 9 T cell receptor beta chains given below trace back to one sample, sequenced in a study of shared clonotypes between healthy human individuals. Sequenced by immunoSEQ multiplex PCR; TCRdb stores in-frame clones only, minus some. The data show roughly 1.4 million clones, 98% to 99% seen once. The specimen sequenced was naive CD4+ T cells sorted from blood. The subset was: CD45RA+ positively selected. The receptors originated from a man between 25 and 39 years old in good health.

This chain joins TRBV30 and TRBJ2-3, with 14 bases fitting TRBD2. CDR1 and CDR2 from the germline V gene are GTSNPN and SVGIG (reference sequence). The V and J ends lost 3 bases and 3 bases, in that order; junction bases with no gene match: 11. The length of the CDR3 is 18 residues. Here the CDR3 DNA reads TGTGCCTGGAGGCGACTGGGACTAGCGGGAGAGGGTACAGATACGCAGTATTTT. Amino acid sequence: CAWRRLGLAGEGTDTQYF. The whole variable domain, filled in from reference TRBV30 and TRBJ2-3, reads SQTIHQWPATLVQPVGSPLSLECTVEGTSNPNLYWYRQAAGRGLQLLFYSVGIGQISSEVPQNLSASRPQDRQFILSSKKLLLSDSGFYLCAWRRLGLAGEGTDTQYFGPGTRLTVL.

With regard to this clone: Other nucleotide sequences in the sample specify the same CDR3. The J gene is TRBJ2-7, the V gene TRBV6-1, with unresolved D. V lost 6 bases to trimming and J lost 1 base, with 4 bases between them. Germline V gene sequence: CDR1 MNHNS, CDR2 SASEGT. The CDR3 spans 11 residues. CDR3 bases: TGTGCCAGCAGCGGATCCTACGAGCAGTACTTC. Its translation: CASSGSYEQYF.

The chain links TRBV7-8 to TRBJ1-1; D gene unclear. V was cut by 2 bases and J by 4 bases, with 8 bases left in between. The CDR3 sequence is 13 residues long. Looked up from germline, CDR1 is SGHVS and CDR2 is FQNEAQ. CDR3: CASSLWEGTEAFF. For the CDR3, the DNA is TGTGCCAGCAGCTTATGGGAAGGCACTGAAGCTTTCTTT. Full variable domain (remainder filled in from reference TRBV7-8 and TRBJ1-1): GAGVSQSPRYKVAKRGQDVALRCDPISGHVSLFWYQQALGQGPEFLTYFQNEAQLDKSGLPSDRFFAERPEGSVSTLKIQRTQQEDSAVYLCASSLWEGTEAFFGQGTRLTVV.

With regard to this clone: Other DNA variants within this sample encode the same CDR3. The V and J genes are TRBV5-1 and TRBJ2-3, with TRBD2 matching 7 bases. Germline V gene data show CDR1 as SGHRS and CDR2 as YFSETQ. CDR3 length equals 15 residues. V lost 0 bases to trimming and J lost 1 base; unmatched junction nucleotides: 2. CDR3 region: CASSLGLAGTDTQYF. CDR3 sequence (DNA): TGCGCCAGCAGCTTGGGGCTAGCGGGCACAGATACGCAGTATTTT.

The chain joins TRBV28 to TRBJ1-5, with TRBD1 identical over 9 bases. J gave up 10 bases and V 1 base, and 11 bases lay outside the gene matches. Looked up from germline, CDR1 is MDHEN and CDR2 is SYDVKM. The CDR3 extends over 16 amino acids. The CDR3 DNA sequence: TGTGCCAGCAGTTTATTGGGGAGGGGGACAGGGAACCCCCAGCATTTT. It encodes CASSLLGRGTGNPQHF.

This clone has a single count. V and J are TRBV29-1 and TRBJ1-1; no firm D call. The CDR3 extends over 13 amino acids. In germline, CDR1 is SQVTM, CDR2 ANQGSEA. V gave up 7 bases and J gave up 9 bases, with 21 bases separating them. The CDR3 nucleotides read TGCAGCGATACGACGGCCGTGAATGGAAAAGCTTTCTTT. It is translated as CSDTTAVNGKAFF. Filled out from reference TRBV29-1 and TRBJ1-1, the complete variable domain reads SAVISQKPSRDICQRGTSLTIQCQVDSQVTMMFWYRQQPGQSLTLIATANQGSEATYESGFVIDKFPISRPNLTFSTLTVSNMSPEDSSIYLCSDTTAVNGKAFFGQGTRLTVV.

This chain joins TRBV7-2 and TRBJ1-4; weak D call: TRBD1 (6 bases). CDR1 is SGHTA and CDR2 is FQGNSA in the germline V gene. The CDR3 spans 13 residues. V lost 5 bases to trimming and J lost 4 bases, with 8 bases between them. CDR3 region: CASSGQINEKLFF. CDR3 nucleotide sequence: TGTGCCAGCAGCGGACAGATTAATGAAAAACTGTTTTTT.

The V call is TRBV5-1, the J call TRBJ2-1; D gene ambiguous. Germline assignment: CDR1 SGHRS and CDR2 YFSETQ. There are 15 residues in the CDR3. Trimming stripped 3 bases from V and 4 bases from J, with 14 bases between. The CDR3 DNA sequence: TGCGCCAGCAGCTCGGTATCCTCTGCGTACAATGAGCAGTTCTTC. Its protein is CASSSVSSAYNEQFF.

The chain employs TRBV11-2 and TRBJ2-7; 10 bases match TRBD2. Trimming at V came to 2 bases and at J to 4 bases, leaving 5 bases not matched to a gene. The CDR3 is 15 residues long. Germline CDR1 and CDR2: SGHAT and FQNNGV. Here the CDR3 DNA reads TGTGCCAGCAGCTTAAGCGGGAGGGCCGGGTACGAGCAGTACTTC. Its translation: CASSLSGRAGYEQYF.